These 13 T cell receptor beta chains originate from one sample sequenced in a study of T cell responses to AZD1222 COVID-19 vaccine. Generated by immunoSEQ multiplex PCR, the TCRdb table keeps only in-frame clones and is missing some. The table records about 100,000 clones, approximately 87% of them present only once. The sequenced sample was peripheral blood, obtained on day 0 of AZD1222 vaccination. These receptor sequences come from an adult in good health.

The chain uses TRBV5-4 and TRBJ1-2; 7 bases fit TRBD1. The CDR3 has 14 residues. Germline CDR1 SGHNT, CDR2 YYREEE (reference sequence). V lost 6 bases and J lost 4; bases outside the gene matches: 9. DNA for the CDR3: TGTGCCAGCAAAGAGACAGGGACGGTCTATGGCTACACCTTC. It translates to CASKETGTVYGYTF.

This sequence joins TRBV28 and TRBJ1-6; D is perhaps TRBD1 (5 bases). Trimming took off 3 bases at V and 4 bases at J, with 10 bases between the two ends. The germline CDR1 and CDR2 sequences are MDHEN and SYDVKM. The CDR3 is 15 residues long. CDR3 residues: CASSLGQGYNSPLHF. DNA of the CDR3: TGTGCCAGCAGTTTGGGGCAGGGATATAATTCACCCCTCCACTTT.

The chain uses TRBV9 and TRBJ1-4; no clear D gene. V was clipped by 4 bases and J by 2 bases, with 9 bases between them. CDR1 and CDR2 from the germline V gene are SGDLS and YYNGEE. The CDR3 is 14 residues long. The CDR3 nucleotides are TGTGCCAGCAGCATGGGGTTTACTAATGAAAAACTGTTTTTT. It is translated as CASSMGFTNEKLFF. Supplemented by reference TRBV9 and TRBJ1-4, the full variable domain reads DSGVTQTPKHLITATGQRVTLRCSPRSGDLSVYWYQQSLDQGLQFLIQYYNGEERAKGNILERFSAQQFPDLHSELNLSSLELGDSALYFCASSMGFTNEKLFFGSGTQLSVL.

The rearrangement uses TRBV2 and TRBJ1-1; a possible D gene is TRBD1 (6 bases). CDR3 size: 13 residues. Trimming took 0 bases from V and 10 from J, leaving 12 bases between them. Germline-derived CDR1 and CDR2 are SNHLY and FYNNEI. CDR3 region: CASSEALGGRAFF. The CDR3 bases are TGTGCCAGCAGTGAAGCGCTTGGGGGCAGAGCTTTCTTT.

The chain has TRBV10-3 and TRBJ1-6, with D tentatively TRBD1 (5 bases). CDR1 and CDR2 from the germline V gene are ENHRY and SYGVKD. Trimming pared 4 bases from V and 7 bases from J, leaving 17 bases between. This CDR3 is 16 amino acids long. This chain's CDR3 is CAISAGRAVSNSPLHF. DNA of the CDR3: TGTGCCATCAGTGCGGGCAGGGCTGTTTCGAATTCACCCCTCCACTTT.

The chain is built from TRBV4-1 and TRBJ1-2; possible D gene TRBD1, 6 bases. The CDR3 runs 13 residues. CDR1 MGHRA and CDR2 YSYEKL come from the germline V gene. V was pared by 6 bases and J by 6 bases, with 14 bases between. The CDR3 nucleotides read TGCGCCAGCAGGGGAACAGGGCTCGATGGCTACACCTTC. Protein: CASRGTGLDGYTF.

The chain recombines TRBV4-1 with TRBJ1-2, with unresolved D. CDR3 length: 14 amino acids. Per germline, CDR1 MGHRA and CDR2 YSYEKL. Deletions cut 4 bases from V and 3 bases from J, with 12 bases between. Here the CDR3 DNA reads TGCGCCAGCAGCCGAGAACGGCAACACTATGGCTACACCTTC. Its protein product is CASSRERQHYGYTF.

The chain couples TRBV20-1 to TRBJ1-2, with D maybe TRBD1 (5 bases). CDR1 and CDR2 (germline): DFQATT, SNEGSKA (reference sequence). This CDR3 is 11 amino acids long. V gave up 3 bases and J gave up 8 bases, with 10 bases separating them. The CDR3 region is CSASSGQGYTF. Here the CDR3 DNA reads TGCAGTGCTAGTTCAGGGCAGGGCTACACCTTC.

This clone was counted many times. J is TRBJ1-5 and V is TRBV3-1 (or the pseudogene TRBV3-2), with no clear D. V was shortened by 1 base and J by 4 bases, with 2 bases between the two germline ends. Per germline, CDR1 LGHDT and CDR2 YNNKEL (reference sequence). The CDR3 has 12 amino acids. CDR3 DNA sequence: TGTGCCAGCAGCCAAGCAAATCAGCCCCAGCATTTT. It specifies CASSQANQPQHF.

The chain is built from TRBV5-4 and TRBJ1-4; a weak D match, TRBD1 (5 bases). The CDR3 is 15 residues long. The V end was cut by 1 base, the J end by 2 bases, with 9 bases between. CDR1 SGHNT and CDR2 YYREEE come from the germline V gene (reference sequence). CDR3 DNA sequence: TGTGCCAGCAGCTTGATGGGGCCCACTAATGAAAAACTGTTTTTT. It codes for CASSLMGPTNEKLFF.

The V gene is TRBV18, the J gene TRBJ2-5; D gene ambiguous. Trimming cost V 3 bases and J 2 bases, with 10 bases left between them. Looked up from germline, CDR1 is KGHSH and CDR2 is LQKENI. The CDR3 is 14 residues long. CDR3 sequence: CASSPGRKQETQYF. The CDR3 DNA reads as TGTGCCAGCTCACCTGGACGTAAACAAGAGACCCAGTACTTC.

In its sample, this clone was seen many times. V and J are TRBV11-2 and TRBJ2-4, with 7 bases identical to TRBD1. Per the germline V gene, CDR1 is SGHAT and CDR2 is FQNNGV. The ends lost 5 bases at V and 3 bases at J; junction bases unmatched: 13. This CDR3 is 17 amino acids long. In DNA, the CDR3 is TGTGCCAGCAGCCCCCTGACGGGACAGCCCGACAAAAACATTCAGTACTTC. The encoded protein is CASSPLTGQPDKNIQYF.

This clone was picked up a small number of times. This chain links TRBV7-6 with TRBJ2-7, with 12 positions matching TRBD2. V lost 3 bases, J lost 3 bases, and 3 bases stayed unmatched. Germline V lookup: CDR1 SGHVS, CDR2 FNYEAQ. There are 15 residues in the CDR3. CDR3 coding DNA: TGTGCCAGCAGCTTGACTAGCGGGAGCGACTACGAGCAGTACTTC. Translation gives CASSLTSGSDYEQYF. The whole variable domain, filled in from reference TRBV7-6 and TRBJ2-7, reads GAGVSQSPRYKVTKRGQDVALRCDPISGHVSLYWYRQALGQGPEFLTYFNYEAQQDKSGLPNDRFSAERPEGSISTLTIQRTEQRDSAMYRCASSLTSGSDYEQYFGPGTRLTVT.